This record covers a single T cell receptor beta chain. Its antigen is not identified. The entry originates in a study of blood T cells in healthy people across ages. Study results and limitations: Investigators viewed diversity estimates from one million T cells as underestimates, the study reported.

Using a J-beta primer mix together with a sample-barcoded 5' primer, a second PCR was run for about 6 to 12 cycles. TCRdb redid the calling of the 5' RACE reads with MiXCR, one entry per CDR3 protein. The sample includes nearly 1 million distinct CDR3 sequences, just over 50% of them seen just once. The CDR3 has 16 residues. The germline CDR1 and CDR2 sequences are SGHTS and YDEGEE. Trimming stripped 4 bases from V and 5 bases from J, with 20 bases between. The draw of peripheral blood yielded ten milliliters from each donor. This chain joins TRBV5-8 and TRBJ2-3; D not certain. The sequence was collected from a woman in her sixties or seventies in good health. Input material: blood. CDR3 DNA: TGTGCCAGCAGCCCCCCATTGGAAGAGTGGCGAGATACGCAGTATTTT. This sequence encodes CASSPPLEEWRDTQYF.